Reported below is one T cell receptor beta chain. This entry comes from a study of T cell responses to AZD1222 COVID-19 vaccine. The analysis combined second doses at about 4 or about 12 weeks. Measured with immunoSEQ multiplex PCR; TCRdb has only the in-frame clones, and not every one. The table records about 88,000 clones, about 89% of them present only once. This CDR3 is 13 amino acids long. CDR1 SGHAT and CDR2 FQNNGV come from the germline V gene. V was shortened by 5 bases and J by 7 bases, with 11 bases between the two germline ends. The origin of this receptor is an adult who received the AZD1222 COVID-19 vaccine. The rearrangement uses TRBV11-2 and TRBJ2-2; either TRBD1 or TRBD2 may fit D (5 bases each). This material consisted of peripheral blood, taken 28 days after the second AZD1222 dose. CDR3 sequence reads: CASSERGRGELFF. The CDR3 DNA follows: TGTGCCAGCAGCGAGAGGGGTCGCGGGGAGCTGTTTTTT.